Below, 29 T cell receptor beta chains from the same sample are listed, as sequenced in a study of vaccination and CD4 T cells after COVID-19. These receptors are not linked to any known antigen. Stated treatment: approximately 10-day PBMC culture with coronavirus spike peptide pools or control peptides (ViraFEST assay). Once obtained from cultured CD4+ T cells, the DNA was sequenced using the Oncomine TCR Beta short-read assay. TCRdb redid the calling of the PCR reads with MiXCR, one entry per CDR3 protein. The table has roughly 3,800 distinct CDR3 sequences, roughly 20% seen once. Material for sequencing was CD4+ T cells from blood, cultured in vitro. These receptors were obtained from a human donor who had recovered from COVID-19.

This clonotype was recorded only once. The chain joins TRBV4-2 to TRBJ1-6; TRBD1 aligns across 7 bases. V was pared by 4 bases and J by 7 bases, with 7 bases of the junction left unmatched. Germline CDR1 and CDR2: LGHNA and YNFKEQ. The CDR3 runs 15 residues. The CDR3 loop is CASSPQGEGNSPLHF. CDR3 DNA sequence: TGTGCCAGCAGCCCCCAGGGGGAGGGAAATTCACCCCTCCACTTT.

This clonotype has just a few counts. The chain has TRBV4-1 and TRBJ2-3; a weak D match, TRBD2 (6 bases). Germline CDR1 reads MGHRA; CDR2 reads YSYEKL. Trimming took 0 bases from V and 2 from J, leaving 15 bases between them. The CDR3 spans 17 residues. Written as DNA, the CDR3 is TGCGCCAGCAGCCAAGATTACGGGACTGCTCTCACAGATACGCAGTATTTT. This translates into CASSQDYGTALTDTQYF.

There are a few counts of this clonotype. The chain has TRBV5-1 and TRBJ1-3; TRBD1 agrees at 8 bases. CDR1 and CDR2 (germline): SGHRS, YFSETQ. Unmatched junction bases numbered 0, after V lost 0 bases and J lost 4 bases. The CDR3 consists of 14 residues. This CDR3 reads CASSLGTGGNTIYF. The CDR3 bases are TGCGCCAGCAGCTTGGGGACAGGGGGAAACACCATATATTTT.

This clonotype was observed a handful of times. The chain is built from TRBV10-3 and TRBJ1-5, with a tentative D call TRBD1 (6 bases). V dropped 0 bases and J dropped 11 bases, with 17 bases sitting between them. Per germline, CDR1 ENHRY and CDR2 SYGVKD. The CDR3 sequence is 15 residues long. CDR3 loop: CAISESQGRLLTQHF. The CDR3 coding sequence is TGTGCCATCAGTGAGTCGCAGGGGAGGCTGCTGACCCAGCATTTT.

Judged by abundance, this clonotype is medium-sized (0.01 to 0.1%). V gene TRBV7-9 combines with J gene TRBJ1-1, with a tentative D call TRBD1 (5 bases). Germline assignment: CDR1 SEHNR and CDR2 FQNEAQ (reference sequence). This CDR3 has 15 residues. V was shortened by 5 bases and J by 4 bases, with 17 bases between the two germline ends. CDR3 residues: CASSAPTEGTTEAFF. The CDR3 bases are TGTGCCAGCAGCGCACCTACAGAGGGGACCACTGAAGCTTTCTTT.

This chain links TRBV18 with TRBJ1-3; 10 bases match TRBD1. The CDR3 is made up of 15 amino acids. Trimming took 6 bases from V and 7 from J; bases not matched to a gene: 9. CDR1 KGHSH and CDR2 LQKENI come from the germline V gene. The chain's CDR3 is CASSRGQGQTNTIYF. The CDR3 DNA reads TGTGCCAGCTCCAGGGGACAGGGGCAAACGAACACCATATATTTT.

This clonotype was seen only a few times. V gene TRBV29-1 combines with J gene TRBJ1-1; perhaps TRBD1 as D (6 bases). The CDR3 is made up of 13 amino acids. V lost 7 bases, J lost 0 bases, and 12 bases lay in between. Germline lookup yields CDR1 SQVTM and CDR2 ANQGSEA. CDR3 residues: CSARTDMNTEAFF. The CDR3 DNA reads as TGCAGCGCCCGGACAGACATGAACACTGAAGCTTTCTTT.

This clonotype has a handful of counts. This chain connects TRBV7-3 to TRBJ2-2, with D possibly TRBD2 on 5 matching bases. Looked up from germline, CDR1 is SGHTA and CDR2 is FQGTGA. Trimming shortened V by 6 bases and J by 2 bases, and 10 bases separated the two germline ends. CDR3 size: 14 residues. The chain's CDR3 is CASRAGKNTGELFF. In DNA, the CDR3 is TGTGCCAGCAGGGCCGGGAAAAACACCGGGGAGCTGTTTTTT.

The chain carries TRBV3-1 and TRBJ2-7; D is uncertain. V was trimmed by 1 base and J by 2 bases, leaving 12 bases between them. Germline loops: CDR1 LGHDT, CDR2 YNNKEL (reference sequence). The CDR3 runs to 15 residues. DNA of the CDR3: TGTGCCAGCAGCCAAGGGGTCCTCAGGACCTACGAGCAGTACTTC. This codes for CASSQGVLRTYEQYF.

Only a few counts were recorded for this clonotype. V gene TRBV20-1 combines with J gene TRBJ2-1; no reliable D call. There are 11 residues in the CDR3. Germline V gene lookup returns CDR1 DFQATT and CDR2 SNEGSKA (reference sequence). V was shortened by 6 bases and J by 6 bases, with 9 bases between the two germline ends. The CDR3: CSAERGNEQFF. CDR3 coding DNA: TGCAGTGCGGAACGCGGCAATGAGCAGTTCTTC.

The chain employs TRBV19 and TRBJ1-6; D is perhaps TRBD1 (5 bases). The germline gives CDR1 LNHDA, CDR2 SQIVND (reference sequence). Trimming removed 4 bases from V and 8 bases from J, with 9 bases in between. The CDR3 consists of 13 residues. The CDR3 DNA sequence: TGTGCCAGTAGTACAACGGGGGATTCACCCCTCCACTTT. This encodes CASSTTGDSPLHF. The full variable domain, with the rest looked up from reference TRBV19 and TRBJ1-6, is DGGITQSPKYLFRKEGQNVTLSCEQNLNHDAMYWYRQDPGQGLRLIYYSQIVNDFQKGDIAEGYSVSREKKESFPLTVTSAQKNPTAFYLCASSTTGDSPLHFGNGTRLTVT.

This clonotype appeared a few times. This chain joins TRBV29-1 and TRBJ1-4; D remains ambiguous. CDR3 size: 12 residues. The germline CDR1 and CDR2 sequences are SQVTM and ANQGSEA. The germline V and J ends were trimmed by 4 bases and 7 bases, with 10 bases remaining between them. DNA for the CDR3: TGCAGCGTTGCAAGGGAAGGTGAAAAACTGTTTTTT. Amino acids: CSVAREGEKLFF.

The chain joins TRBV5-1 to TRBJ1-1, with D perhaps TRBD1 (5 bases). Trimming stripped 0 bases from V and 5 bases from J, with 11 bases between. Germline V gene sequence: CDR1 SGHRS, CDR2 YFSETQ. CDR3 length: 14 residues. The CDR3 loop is CASSLASGGTEAFF. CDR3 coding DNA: TGCGCCAGCAGCTTGGCCTCGGGGGGAACTGAAGCTTTCTTT.

This CDR3 reads CASSYSRALSASSYNSPLHF. The CDR3, as DNA: TGTGCCAGCAGTTACTCGCGTGCGCTATCCGCTAGCTCCTATAATTCACCCCTCCACTTT. The chain has TRBV6-5 and TRBJ1-6, with D unclear. The CDR3 has 20 amino acids. Per germline, CDR1 MNHEY and CDR2 SVGAGI. V lost 0 bases, J lost 0 bases, and 18 bases lay in between.

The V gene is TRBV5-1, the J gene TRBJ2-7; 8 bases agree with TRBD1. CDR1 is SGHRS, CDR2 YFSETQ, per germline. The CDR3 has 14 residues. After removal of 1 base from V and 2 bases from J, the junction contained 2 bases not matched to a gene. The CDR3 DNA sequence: TGCGCCAGCAGCTTGACAGGGGGAACCTACGAGCAGTACTTC. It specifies CASSLTGGTYEQYF.

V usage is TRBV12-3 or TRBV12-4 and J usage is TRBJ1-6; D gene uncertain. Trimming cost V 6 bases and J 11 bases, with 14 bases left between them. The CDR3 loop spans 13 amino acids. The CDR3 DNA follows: TGTGCCAGCAGCCCCCGGTCCGCGGCACCCCTCCACTTT. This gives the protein CASSPRSAAPLHF.

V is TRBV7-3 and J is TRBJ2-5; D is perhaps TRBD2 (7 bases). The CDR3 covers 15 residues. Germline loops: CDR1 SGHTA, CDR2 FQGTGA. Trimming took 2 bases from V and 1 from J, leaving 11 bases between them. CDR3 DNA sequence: TGTGCCAGCAGCTTAGCGGGGGCCGCCCAAGAGACCCAGTACTTC. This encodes CASSLAGAAQETQYF.

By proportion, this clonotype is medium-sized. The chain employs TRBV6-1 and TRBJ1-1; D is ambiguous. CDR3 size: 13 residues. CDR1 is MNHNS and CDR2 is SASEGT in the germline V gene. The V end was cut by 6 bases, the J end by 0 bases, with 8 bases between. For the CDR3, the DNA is TGTGCCAGCAGCTCACAAGTGAACACTGAAGCTTTCTTT. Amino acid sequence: CASSSQVNTEAFF.

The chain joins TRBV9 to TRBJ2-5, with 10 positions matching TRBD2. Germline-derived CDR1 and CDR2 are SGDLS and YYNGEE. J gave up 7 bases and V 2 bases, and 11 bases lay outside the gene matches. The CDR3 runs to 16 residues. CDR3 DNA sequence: TGTGCCAGCAGCGTCCAACCAGCGGGGGGGGCGTCGACCCAGTACTTC. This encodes CASSVQPAGGASTQYF. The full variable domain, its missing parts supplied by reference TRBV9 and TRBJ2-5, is DSGVTQTPKHLITATGQRVTLRCSPRSGDLSVYWYQQSLDQGLQFLIQYYNGEERAKGNILERFSAQQFPDLHSELNLSSLELGDSALYFCASSVQPAGGASTQYFGPGTRLLVL.

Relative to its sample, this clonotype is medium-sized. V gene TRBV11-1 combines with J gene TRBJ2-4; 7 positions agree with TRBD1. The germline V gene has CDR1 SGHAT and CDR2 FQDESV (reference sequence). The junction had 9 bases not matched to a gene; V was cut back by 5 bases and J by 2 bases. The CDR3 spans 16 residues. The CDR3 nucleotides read TGTGCCAGCAGCCCCCGGGACAGTCTAACCAAAAACATTCAGTACTTC. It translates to CASSPRDSLTKNIQYF.

The CDR3 reads CASERTGGRRADTQYF. The DNA for the CDR3 is TGTGCCAGCGAGAGGACAGGGGGCAGGAGGGCAGATACGCAGTATTTT. The chain carries TRBV2 and TRBJ2-3, with 11 nucleotides matching TRBD1. Trimming removed 8 bases from V and 4 bases from J; junction bases left unmatched: 11. The CDR3 covers 16 residues. Germline values: CDR1 SNHLY, CDR2 FYNNEI.

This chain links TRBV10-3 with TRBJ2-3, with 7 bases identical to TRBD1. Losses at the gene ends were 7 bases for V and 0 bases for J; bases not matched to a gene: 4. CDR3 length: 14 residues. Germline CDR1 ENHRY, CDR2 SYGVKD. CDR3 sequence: CAINRDSSTDTQYF. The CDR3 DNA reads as TGTGCCATCAACCGGGACAGTAGCACAGATACGCAGTATTTT.

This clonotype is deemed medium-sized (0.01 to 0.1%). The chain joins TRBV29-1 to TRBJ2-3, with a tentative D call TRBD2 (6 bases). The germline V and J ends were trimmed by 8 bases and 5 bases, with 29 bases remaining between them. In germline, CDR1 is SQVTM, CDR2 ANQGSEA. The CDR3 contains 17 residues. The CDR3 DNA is TGCAGCTCCCTACGGGTGGGGGGACTCCGTAATGAAGATACGCAGTATTTT. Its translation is CSSLRVGGLRNEDTQYF.

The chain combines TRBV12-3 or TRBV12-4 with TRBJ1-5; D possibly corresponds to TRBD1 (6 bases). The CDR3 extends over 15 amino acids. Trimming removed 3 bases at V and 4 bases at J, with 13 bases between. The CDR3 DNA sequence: TGTGCCAGCAGTTTGGAACAGGGACCGAATCAGCCCCAGCATTTT. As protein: CASSLEQGPNQPQHF.

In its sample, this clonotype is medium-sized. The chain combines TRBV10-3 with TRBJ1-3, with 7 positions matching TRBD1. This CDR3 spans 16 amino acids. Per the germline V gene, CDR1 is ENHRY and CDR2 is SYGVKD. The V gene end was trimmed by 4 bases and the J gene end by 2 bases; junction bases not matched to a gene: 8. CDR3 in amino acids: CAISARQGVTGNTIYF. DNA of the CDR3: TGTGCCATCAGTGCCCGACAGGGAGTAACTGGAAACACCATATATTTT.

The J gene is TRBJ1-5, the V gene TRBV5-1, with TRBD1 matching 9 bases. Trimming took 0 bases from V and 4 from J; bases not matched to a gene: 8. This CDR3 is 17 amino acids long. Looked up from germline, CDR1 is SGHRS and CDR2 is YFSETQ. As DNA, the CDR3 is TGCGCCAGCAGCTTGGGGACAGGGGATGTAGCAAATCAGCCCCAGCATTTT. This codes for CASSLGTGDVANQPQHF. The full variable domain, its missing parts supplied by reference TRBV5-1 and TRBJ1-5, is KAGVTQTPRYLIKTRGQQVTLSCSPISGHRSVSWYQQTPGQGLQFLFEYFSETQRNKGNFPGRFSGRQFSNSRSEMNVSTLELGDSALYLCASSLGTGDVANQPQHFGDGTRLSIL.

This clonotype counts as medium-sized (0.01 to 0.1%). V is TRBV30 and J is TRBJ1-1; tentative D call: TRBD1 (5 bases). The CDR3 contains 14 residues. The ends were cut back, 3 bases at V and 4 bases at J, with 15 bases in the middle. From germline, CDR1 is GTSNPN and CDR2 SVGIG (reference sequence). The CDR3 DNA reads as TGTGCCTGGAGCCGGGACGGGGGTGGCACTGAAGCTTTCTTT. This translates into CAWSRDGGGTEAFF. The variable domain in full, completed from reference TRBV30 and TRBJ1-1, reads SQTIHQWPATLVQPVGSPLSLECTVEGTSNPNLYWYRQAAGRGLQLLFYSVGIGQISSEVPQNLSASRPQDRQFILSSKKLLLSDSGFYLCAWSRDGGGTEAFFGQGTRLTVV.

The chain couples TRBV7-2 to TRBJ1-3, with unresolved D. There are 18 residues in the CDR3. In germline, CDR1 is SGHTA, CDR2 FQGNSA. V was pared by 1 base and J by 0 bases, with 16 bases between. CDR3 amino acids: CASSLVAEVAISGNTIYF. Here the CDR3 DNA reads TGTGCCAGCAGCTTAGTCGCGGAGGTTGCGATCTCTGGAAACACCATATATTTT.

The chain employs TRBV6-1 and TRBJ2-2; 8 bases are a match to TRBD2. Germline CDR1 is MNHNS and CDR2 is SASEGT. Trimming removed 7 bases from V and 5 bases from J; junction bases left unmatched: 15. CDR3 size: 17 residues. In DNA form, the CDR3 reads TGTGCCAGCATCCCCCGGGGGGGGAGGGTGAGAACCGGGGAGCTGTTTTTT. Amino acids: CASIPRGGRVRTGELFF.